This TCR beta chain was observed in a study of CD8 T cells in ankylosing spondylitis. Findings of the study overall: It appeared that ankylosing spondylitis blood was characterized by a TCR beta motif of eight highly homologous variants. Disease-linked clones reportedly concentrated significantly in matched ankylosing spondylitis synovial fluid. Disease-associated clonotypes exhibited CD8+ identity and were relatively infrequent in peripheral blood.

This clonotype was seen repeatedly, ten times or more. Its cognate antigen is unknown. V lost 5 bases, J lost 1 base, and 4 bases stayed unmatched. The CDR3 contains 14 residues. CDR1 SGHVS and CDR2 FNYEAQ come from the germline V gene. MiXCR, applied by TCRdb to the 5' RACE reads, yields one record per CDR3 protein. Of more than 650,000 distinct CDR3 sequences in the sample, approximately 12% were seen once. The genes are TRBV7-6 and TRBJ2-7; TRBD1 agrees at 8 bases. The sequenced sample consisted of blood, either unsorted or a sorted T cell fraction (not recorded which). The TCR was taken from a male donor with ankylosing spondylitis. The CDR3 DNA reads as TGTGCCAGCAGCCGCAGACAGGGGTCCTACGAGCAGTACTTC. It translates to CASSRRQGSYEQYF.